Given below is one T cell receptor (beta chain) in context. The Seattle site enrolled patients during active infection and followed them longitudinally. Original data processing: Researchers report that nucleated cell counts were estimated from reference gene primer amplification. The data were produced by immunoSEQ multiplex PCR, yet TCRdb's version contains in-frame clones alone and is incomplete. The V and J calls and clone size were taken over from that table, and D and trimming were inferred from the DNA. Of around 100,000 clones listed, around 90% were seen once; the top ten hold about 5%. The source of the sample is a study of blood T cell repertoires in COVID-19. As for the study in general: The study drew acute and convalescent COVID-19 samples from the United States, Italy and Spain. Nucleic acid was either cDNA or gDNA, and it came from T cells, B-cell-depleted T cells, or PBMCs.

Material for sequencing was peripheral blood. The receptor was isolated from a man aged 60 to 69 with COVID-19, enrolled during active disease.

This chain's CDR3 is CASSFLAGGPYEQYF. CDR3 bases: TGTGCCAGCAGCTTCCTAGCGGGAGGGCCCTACGAGCAGTACTTC. The chain links TRBV7-2 to TRBJ2-7; 12 bases are a match to TRBD2. The CDR3 has 15 residues. CDR1 and CDR2 from the germline V gene are SGHTA and FQGNSA. Trimming removed 3 bases from V and 2 bases from J; junction bases left unmatched: 2.